This T cell receptor beta chain was sequenced in a study of shared clonotypes between healthy human individuals. General observations from the study: When naive CD4 clonotypes were compared across a few donors, 4% to 6.5% were shared.

The CDR3 contains 14 residues. Germline-derived CDR1 and CDR2 are KGHSH and LQKENI. V lost 2 bases, J lost 3 bases, and 2 bases stayed unmatched. The donors were adults (healthy and HIV-negative) with no recent acute infections or vaccinations. This table comes from immunoSEQ multiplex PCR, and its TCRdb copy is limited to in-frame clones, with some not included. The sample includes 950,000 to 1,300,000 clones, around 74% of them seen just once. About this clone itself: Its cognate antigen is unknown.

The material sequenced was memory CD4+ T cells sorted from blood. The sample's subset: CD45RA-negative fraction. This receptor was identified in a man between 18 and 29 years old in good health. The rearrangement links TRBV18 to TRBJ1-1; TRBD1 agrees at 8 bases. This CDR3 is CASSPKQGDTEAFF. The CDR3 DNA follows: TGTGCCAGCTCACCAAAACAGGGGGACACTGAAGCTTTCTTT.